The rows below give T cell receptor beta chains drawn from one sample of a study of blood T cell repertoires in COVID-19. Only in-frame clones appear in the TCRdb table, and some are missing; sequencing was by immunoSEQ multiplex PCR. The table has 43,000 or so clones, around 83% seen once. The material sequenced was peripheral blood. The receptors stem from a man aged 55 to 69 with active COVID-19. The CDR3 runs from the conserved cysteine through the conserved F or W. The D gene is left open where the match is weak. Clone sizes are given selectively: once, few, many, or a class where the clone is expanded.

size	J	D	V	DNA	CDR3
-	TRBJ2-7	-	TRBV19	TGTGCCAGTAGTTACACAGGCTCCTACGAGCAGTACTTC	CASSYTGSYEQYF
once	TRBJ2-4	TRBD1	TRBV28	TGTGCCAGCAGTTTATTAGGAGACAGGGGGGAGAGGGCCAAAAACATTCAGTACTTC	CASSLLGDRGERAKNIQYF
-	TRBJ2-1	TRBD2	TRBV18	TGTGCCAGCTCATTGGGACTAGCGGGTTACAATGAGCAGTTCTTC	CASSLGLAGYNEQFF
-	TRBJ1-1	TRBD1	TRBV18	TGTGCCAGCTCAACTTTGGACAGGGTAAAGAACACTGAAGCTTTCTTT	CASSTLDRVKNTEAFF
-	TRBJ2-1	TRBD2	TRBV11-2	TGTGCCAGCAGCTCGGGACTAGTAACGGTTGATGAGCAGTTCTTC	CASSSGLVTVDEQFF
-	TRBJ1-2	TRBD1	TRBV9	TGTGCCAGCAGCCTAGGGACAGGGGCCTATGGCTACACCTTC	CASSLGTGAYGYTF
-	TRBJ2-2	TRBD1	TRBV5-4	TGTGCCAGCAGTTTTACAGGGGTCCTCACCGGGGAGCTGTTTTTT	CASSFTGVLTGELFF
-	TRBJ2-7	-	TRBV6-2/TRBV6-3	TGTGCCAGCAGTTACGGACTTGCCTACGAGCAGTACTTC	CASSYGLAYEQYF
few	TRBJ2-2	TRBD2	TRBV6-2/TRBV6-3	TGTGCCAGCAGTAGGACTAGCGGGGGGGCTCGCACCGGGGAGCTGTTTTTT	CASSRTSGGARTGELFF
-	TRBJ1-5	-	TRBV28	TGTGCCAGCAGTTCGCAGGGTAGGGGGTACCAGCCCCAGCATTTT	CASSSQGRGYQPQHF
few	TRBJ2-7	-	TRBV7-9	TGTGCCAGCAGCTTAGGTCCAGCGGGCCACTCCTACGAGCAGTACTTC	CASSLGPAGHSYEQYF
-	TRBJ2-7	TRBD2	TRBV6-6	TGTGCCAGCAGAAAAGGGCGGGAGGGGGTCTACGAGCAGTACTTC	CASRKGREGVYEQYF
-	TRBJ2-7	TRBD2	TRBV29-1	TGCAGCGTTGAAGATCTAGCGGGACCCCCCGGGGAGCAGTACTTC	CSVEDLAGPPGEQYF
-	TRBJ2-3	TRBD2	TRBV11-3	TGTGCCAGCAGCTCCGGCGTAGCGGGGGGGGCAGATACGCAGTATTTT	CASSSGVAGGADTQYF
-	TRBJ1-2	-	TRBV7-3	TGTGCCAGCAGCTTATCCGGTTCTGGCTACACCTTC	CASSLSGSGYTF
-	TRBJ1-2	TRBD1	TRBV5-1	TGCGCCAGCAGCGAAAGGGGACAGGGGGCATCTGGCTACACCTTC	CASSERGQGASGYTF
-	TRBJ2-3	TRBD2	TRBV27	TGTGCCAGCAGTATAGGACTAGGAGGGGGCACAGATACGCAGTATTTT	CASSIGLGGGTDTQYF
few	TRBJ2-5	TRBD2	TRBV4-1	TGCGCCAGCAGCCAAGACGTAAGTCGGACTAGCGGCAACCTTCGGCAAGAGACCCAGTACTTC	CASSQDVSRTSGNLRQETQYF
-	TRBJ2-3	TRBD2	TRBV3-1/TRBV3-2	TGTGCCAGCAGGGCTAGCGGGTTGAGCACAGATACGCAGTATTTT	CASRASGLSTDTQYF
-	TRBJ2-7	TRBD2	TRBV19	TGTGCCAGTAGTCCAGGGACTAGCACCGAGCAGTACTTC	CASSPGTSTEQYF
-	TRBJ2-3	TRBD2	TRBV11-2	TGTGCCAGCAGCCTAACTAGCGGGGGCAGCACAGATACGCAGTATTTT	CASSLTSGGSTDTQYF
-	TRBJ2-7	-	TRBV28	TGTGCCAGCAGTTTAACTAAATACGAGCAGTACTTC	CASSLTKYEQYF
-	TRBJ1-1	-	TRBV28	TGTGCCAGCAGTTCCCTGGGGGGGGTGAACACTGAAGCTTTCTTT	CASSSLGGVNTEAFF
-	TRBJ1-3	TRBD1	TRBV2	TGTGCCAGCGGACGGGACAGGGGGCTTGGAAACACCATATATTTT	CASGRDRGLGNTIYF
-	TRBJ1-2	-	TRBV4-3	TGCGCCAGCAGCCTAGAAAAGAATACCGGCTATGGCTACACCTTC	CASSLEKNTGYGYTF
-	TRBJ2-3	-	TRBV28	TGTGCCAGCAGAATACAGGGTTACACAGATACGCAGTATTTT	CASRIQGYTDTQYF
-	TRBJ1-3	TRBD1	TRBV19	TGTGCCAGTAGTAGGAGGGACAGCTACTCTGGAAACACCATATATTTT	CASSRRDSYSGNTIYF